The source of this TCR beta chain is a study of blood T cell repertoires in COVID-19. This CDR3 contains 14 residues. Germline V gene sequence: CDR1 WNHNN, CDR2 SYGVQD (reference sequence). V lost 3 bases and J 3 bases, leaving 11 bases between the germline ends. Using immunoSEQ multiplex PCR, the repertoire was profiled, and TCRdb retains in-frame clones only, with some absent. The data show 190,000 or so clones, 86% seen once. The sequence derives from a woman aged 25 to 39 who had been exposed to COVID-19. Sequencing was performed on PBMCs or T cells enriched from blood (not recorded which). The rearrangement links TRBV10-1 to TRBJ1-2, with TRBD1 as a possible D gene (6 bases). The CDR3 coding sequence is TGCGCCAGCAGTGATAGTGCAGGGGACTATGGCTACACCTTC. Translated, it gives CASSDSAGDYGYTF.